These 29 T cell receptor beta chains originate from one sample sequenced in a study of response to subunit inactivated influenza vaccine. TCRdb ran MiXCR on the RT-PCR reads and lists one entry per CDR3 protein. This table holds about 190,000 distinct CDR3 sequences, around 14% found once. The starting material was CD8+ T cells sorted from PBMCs, obtained roughly 5 days after vaccination. All receptors come from a man aged 50-60 years who received an inactivated influenza vaccine.

The chain is built from TRBV15 and TRBJ1-5, with a weak D call TRBD1 (6 bases). Germline loops: CDR1 LNHNV, CDR2 YYDKDF (reference sequence). V lost 5 bases to trimming and J lost 5 bases, with 10 bases between them. There are 13 residues in the CDR3. CDR3 bases: TGTGCCACCAGCCACAGGGACGATCAGCCCCAGCATTTT. It yields the protein CATSHRDDQPQHF.

This clonotype has ten or more counts. This chain joins TRBV28 and TRBJ1-5; D is uncertain. This CDR3 has 14 residues. V was clipped by 3 bases and J by 1 base, with 7 bases between them. The germline V gene encodes CDR1 MDHEN and CDR2 SYDVKM. CDR3 sequence: CASSFLISNQPQHF. CDR3 nucleotide sequence: TGTGCCAGCAGTTTCCTGATCAGCAATCAGCCCCAGCATTTT.

CDR3 loop: CASSLVVLRDNEQFF. Here the CDR3 DNA reads TGTGCCAGCAGCTTAGTTGTTCTTAGGGATAATGAGCAGTTCTTC. The J gene is TRBJ2-1, the V gene TRBV7-9; no reliable D call. V lost 1 base and J 7 bases, leaving 14 bases between the germline ends. The CDR3 contains 15 residues. CDR1 is SEHNR and CDR2 is FQNEAQ in the germline V gene (reference sequence).

This clonotype has only a few counts. This chain joins TRBV25-1 and TRBJ2-5; TRBD2 agrees at 9 bases. V shed 1 base and J 4 bases; nucleotides not matched to a gene: 7. This CDR3 comprises 16 residues. CDR1 and CDR2 (germline): MGHDK, SYGVNS. CDR3 loop: CASSEWAGGPRETQYF. CDR3 coding DNA: TGTGCCAGCAGTGAATGGGCGGGAGGGCCGCGAGAGACCCAGTACTTC.

This clonotype was counted only a few times. The rearrangement uses TRBV7-2 and TRBJ2-5; tentative D call: TRBD2 (5 bases). The germline V gene encodes CDR1 SGHTA and CDR2 FQGNSA. The CDR3 totals 13 residues. Trimming took off 4 bases at V and 5 bases at J, with 11 bases between the two ends. The CDR3: CASSSYGDETQYF. The CDR3 coding sequence is TGTGCCAGCAGCTCTTACGGGGATGAGACCCAGTACTTC.

There are a few counts of this clonotype. The chain joins TRBV19 to TRBJ2-3; D is uncertain. Trimming removed 8 bases from V and 2 bases from J, with 11 bases in between. The CDR3 runs 13 residues. The germline V gene encodes CDR1 LNHDA and CDR2 SQIVND (reference sequence). The CDR3 protein is CASEPGYTDTQYF. CDR3 DNA: TGTGCCAGTGAACCGGGCTACACAGATACGCAGTATTTT.

This clonotype was recorded many times. The chain is built from TRBV7-9 and TRBJ2-3; D unclear. Germline CDR1 reads SEHNR; CDR2 reads FQNEAQ (reference sequence). Trimming removed 5 bases at V and 4 bases at J, with 16 bases between. This CDR3 has 15 amino acids. The CDR3: CASSLLSGVADTQYF. CDR3 DNA: TGTGCCAGCAGCCTACTTTCTGGGGTGGCAGATACGCAGTATTTT. Full variable domain (rest looked up from reference TRBV7-9 and TRBJ2-3): DTGVSQNPRHKITKRGQNVTFRCDPISEHNRLYWYRQTLGQGPEFLTYFQNEAQLEKSRLLSDRFSAERPKGSFSTLEIQRTEQGDSAMYLCASSLLSGVADTQYFGPGTRLTVL.

The chain employs TRBV29-1 and TRBJ1-2, with D possibly matching TRBD1 (5 bases). The germline gives CDR1 SQVTM, CDR2 ANQGSEA. V dropped 2 bases and J dropped 2 bases, with 9 bases sitting between them. The CDR3 consists of 13 residues. CDR3: CSVESDTNYGYTF. The CDR3, as DNA: TGCAGCGTTGAATCGGACACCAACTATGGCTACACCTTC.

This clonotype was detected only a few times. The chain is built from TRBV6-5 and TRBJ1-2; 7 nucleotides line up with TRBD1. This CDR3 contains 16 residues. Germline assignment: CDR1 MNHEY and CDR2 SVGAGI. Trimming took 4 bases from V and 1 from J; bases not matched to a gene: 9. Here the CDR3 reads CASSSPGQVVNYGYTF. The CDR3 DNA sequence: TGTGCCAGCAGTTCCCCTGGACAGGTCGTTAACTATGGCTACACCTTC.

This clonotype appeared a few times. The V and J genes are TRBV29-1 and TRBJ2-5, with TRBD2 matching 8 bases. Germline V gene lookup returns CDR1 SQVTM and CDR2 ANQGSEA. Losses at the gene ends were 3 bases for V and 2 bases for J; bases not matched to a gene: 2. CDR3 size: 13 residues. CDR3 protein: CSVDGGVQETQYF. DNA of the CDR3: TGCAGCGTTGACGGGGGGGTACAAGAGACCCAGTACTTC.

There are a few counts of this clonotype. This chain links TRBV4-3 with TRBJ2-3; weak D call: TRBD2 (6 bases). Per germline, CDR1 LGHNA and CDR2 YSLEER. The ends were cut back, 0 bases at V and 5 bases at J, with 21 bases in the middle. The CDR3 is 18 residues long. For the CDR3, the DNA is TGCGCCAGCAGCCAAGACCCGGCTGGGGGGACTCCTCGAGATACGCAGTATTTT. Its translation: CASSQDPAGGTPRDTQYF.

This clonotype was recorded at least ten times. The chain is built from TRBV6-2 or TRBV6-3 and TRBJ1-5; D ambiguous. V lost 0 bases and J lost 5, with 14 bases in between. This CDR3 is built from 16 residues. Germline V gene lookup returns CDR1 MNHEY and CDR2 SVGEGT. The CDR3: CASSYSQARYDQPQHF. In DNA form, the CDR3 reads TGTGCCAGCAGTTACTCGCAGGCCAGGTACGATCAGCCCCAGCATTTT.

There are a few counts of this clonotype. The chain uses TRBV9 and TRBJ2-2, with 7 bases identical to TRBD1. The junction had 6 bases not matched to a gene; V was cut back by 3 bases and J by 1 base. Germline V gene data show CDR1 as SGDLS and CDR2 as YYNGEE. The CDR3 contains 16 residues. In nucleotides, the CDR3 is TGTGCCAGCAGCGGAACAGGGGCCTTGAACACCGGGGAGCTGTTTTTT. This translates into CASSGTGALNTGELFF.

This clonotype was seen more than once but under ten times. The gene calls are TRBV5-1 and TRBJ1-2, with 9 bases aligning to TRBD1. CDR3 length equals 14 residues. Germline loops: CDR1 SGHRS, CDR2 YFSETQ. After removal of 1 base from V and 8 bases from J, the junction contained 6 bases not matched to a gene. The CDR3 DNA sequence: TGCGCCAGCAGCTTGTCGGACAGGGGATTGGGCTACACCTTC. It translates to CASSLSDRGLGYTF.

At least ten counts were recorded for this clonotype. The chain employs TRBV9 and TRBJ2-5; 8 bases agree with TRBD1. The CDR3 is 16 amino acids. Trimming cost V 3 bases and J 1 base; bases outside gene matches: 8. Germline lookup yields CDR1 SGDLS and CDR2 YYNGEE. The DNA of the CDR3 is TGTGCCAGCAGCGCACCCCGTGACAGGGGCCAAGAGACCCAGTACTTC. Its translation is CASSAPRDRGQETQYF.

The CDR3 DNA follows: TGTGCCAGCAGTCCTTTCTGGGGGTCCAATCAGCCCCAGCATTTT. Its translation is CASSPFWGSNQPQHF. The rearrangement uses TRBV6-2 or TRBV6-3 and TRBJ1-5, with D possibly TRBD1 on 5 matching bases. V was pared by 5 bases and J by 3 bases, with 14 bases between. This CDR3 is built from 15 residues. CDR1 is MNHEY and CDR2 is SVGEGT in the germline V gene.

This clonotype has just a few counts. The V gene is TRBV29-1, the J gene TRBJ2-2; 9 bases agree with TRBD2. Germline CDR1 reads SQVTM; CDR2 reads ANQGSEA. V shed 6 bases, J shed 1 base, and the junction held 0 bases outside the gene matches. The CDR3 loop spans 13 amino acids. The CDR3: CSVAGGNTGELFF. CDR3 nucleotide sequence: TGCAGCGTAGCGGGGGGGAACACCGGGGAGCTGTTTTTT.

This clonotype turned up a few times. The chain recombines TRBV14 with TRBJ2-7, with 8 bases matching TRBD1. J lost 2 bases, V lost 1 base, and 4 bases had no gene match. The V gene's germline CDR1 is SGHDN and CDR2 FVKESK. The CDR3 loop spans 15 amino acids. The CDR3 loop reads CASSQGTGLTYEQYF. Written as DNA, the CDR3 is TGTGCCAGCAGCCAAGGGACAGGGTTAACCTACGAGCAGTACTTC.

The gene calls are TRBV4-3 and TRBJ2-7, with 9 nucleotides matching TRBD1. CDR1 LGHNA and CDR2 YSLEER come from the germline V gene. CDR3 length: 17 residues. The V and J ends lost 5 bases and 3 bases, in that order; junction bases with no gene match: 14. This chain's CDR3 is CASSYGYRDRDNYEQYF. CDR3 sequence (DNA): TGCGCCAGCAGCTATGGTTACCGGGACAGGGACAACTACGAGCAGTACTTC.

The J gene is TRBJ2-3, the V gene TRBV11-2; 7 bases agree with TRBD2. Per the germline V gene, CDR1 is SGHAT and CDR2 is FQNNGV. Unmatched junction bases numbered 7, after V lost 5 bases and J lost 5 bases. The CDR3 loop spans 14 amino acids. The CDR3 DNA follows: TGTGCCAGCAGCGTCCTATCTAGCGGAGATACGCAGTATTTT. Its protein product is CASSVLSSGDTQYF.

This clonotype was observed many times. The J gene is TRBJ2-5, the V gene TRBV12-3 or TRBV12-4; no firm D call. Trimming left V 3 bases short and J 5 bases short, with 13 bases between. The CDR3 sequence is 14 residues long. The CDR3 spells CASSFGPTRETQYF. CDR3 in DNA: TGTGCCAGCAGTTTTGGGCCCACCAGGGAGACCCAGTACTTC.

This rearrangement joins TRBV2 to TRBJ2-7; D uncertain. V was clipped by 7 bases and J by 0 bases, with 13 bases between them. Germline V lookup: CDR1 SNHLY, CDR2 FYNNEI. The CDR3 covers 14 residues. CDR3 amino acids: CASTTSHNSYEQYF. DNA for the CDR3: TGTGCCAGCACTACAAGTCACAACTCCTACGAGCAGTACTTC.

This clonotype came up many times. The chain carries TRBV11-1 and TRBJ2-1, with D hard to call. Per the germline V gene, CDR1 is SGHAT and CDR2 is FQDESV (reference sequence). The V and J ends lost 2 bases and 7 bases respectively, with 27 bases between them. The CDR3 is made up of 19 amino acids. The CDR3 nucleotides are TGTGCCAGCAGCTTACAGCCCCCCCTCGACGCAAAGAAAGTAAATGAGCAGTTCTTC. This gives the protein CASSLQPPLDAKKVNEQFF.

The table lists this clonotype with a few counts. The chain is built from TRBV9 and TRBJ1-2; D uncertain. The V end lost 4 bases, the J end lost 0 bases, and 10 bases lay between the germline ends. The CDR3 has 14 residues. Germline CDR1 SGDLS, CDR2 YYNGEE. Here the CDR3 DNA reads TGTGCCAGCAGCCCCCGGGGAGCTAACTATGGCTACACCTTC. Protein: CASSPRGANYGYTF.

This clonotype was picked up a small number of times. The gene calls are TRBV10-2 and TRBJ2-7; possibly TRBD2 for D (7 bases). The CDR3 has 16 amino acids. V was clipped by 4 bases and J by 4 bases, with 20 bases between them. Germline V gene lookup returns CDR1 WSHSY and CDR2 SAAADI. The CDR3 spells CASSAIFRGASYEQYF. The CDR3 nucleotides are TGCGCCAGCAGTGCGATTTTTCGGGGGGCGTCATACGAGCAGTACTTC.

This clonotype occurred a few times. The chain has TRBV2 and TRBJ1-2; D is possibly TRBD1 (6 bases). Per germline, CDR1 SNHLY and CDR2 FYNNEI. CDR3 size: 16 residues. The ends were cut back, 6 bases at V and 8 bases at J, with 25 bases in the middle. This CDR3 is CASSQGGTAPKDGYTF. The DNA for the CDR3 is TGTGCCAGCAGCCAAGGGGGGACGGCGCCAAAGGACGGCTACACCTTC.

The chain links TRBV4-2 to TRBJ2-7, with 11 bases that match TRBD2. CDR3 length equals 15 residues. The V gene end was trimmed by 3 bases and the J gene end by 2 bases; junction bases not matched to a gene: 3. The germline V gene encodes CDR1 LGHNA and CDR2 YNFKEQ. The CDR3 loop reads CASSQGSGRAYEQYF. In DNA, the CDR3 is TGTGCCAGCAGCCAGGGTAGCGGGAGGGCCTACGAGCAGTACTTC.

This clonotype has just a few counts. The V call is TRBV4-3, the J call TRBJ1-1; tentatively, D is TRBD1 (6 bases). The CDR3 runs to 16 residues. The germline CDR1 and CDR2 sequences are LGHNA and YSLEER. Trimming cost V 4 bases and J 1 base, with 16 bases left between them. The CDR3 loop is CASSRFYREGNTEAFF. The CDR3 region has the DNA TGCGCCAGCAGCCGATTTTACAGGGAGGGGAACACTGAAGCTTTCTTT.

The chain recombines TRBV10-1 with TRBJ2-3; 12 bases match TRBD2. The V segment lost 10 bases and the J segment 2 bases; nucleotides outside the gene matches: 7. The CDR3 extends over 15 amino acids. From germline, CDR1 is WNHNN and CDR2 SYGVQD (reference sequence). This chain's CDR3 is CATRTSGAFTDTQYF. CDR3 bases: TGCGCCACCAGGACTAGCGGGGCGTTCACAGATACGCAGTATTTT.